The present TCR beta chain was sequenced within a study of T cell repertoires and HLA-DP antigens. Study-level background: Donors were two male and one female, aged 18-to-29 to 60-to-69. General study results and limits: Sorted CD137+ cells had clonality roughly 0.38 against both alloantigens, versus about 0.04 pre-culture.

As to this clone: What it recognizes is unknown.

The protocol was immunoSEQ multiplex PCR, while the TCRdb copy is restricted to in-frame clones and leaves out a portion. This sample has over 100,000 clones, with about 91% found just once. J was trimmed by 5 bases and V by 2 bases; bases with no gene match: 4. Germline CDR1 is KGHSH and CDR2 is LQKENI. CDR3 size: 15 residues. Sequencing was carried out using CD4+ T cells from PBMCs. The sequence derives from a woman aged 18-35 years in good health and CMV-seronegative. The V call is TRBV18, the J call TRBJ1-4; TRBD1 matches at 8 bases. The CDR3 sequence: CASSPSRQGNEKLFF. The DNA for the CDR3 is TGTGCCAGCTCACCAAGCAGACAGGGGAATGAAAAACTGTTTTTT.